These 10 T cell receptor beta chains originate from one sample sequenced in a study of identical twins. TCRdb analysed the 5' RACE reads with MiXCR anew, one entry per CDR3 protein. The sample consists of fewer than 350,000 distinct CDR3 sequences, about 8.3% of them appearing once. This sample also appeared in a second study, on yellow fever vaccine responses in identical twins.

The sample comprised memory (CD45RO+) T cells sorted from blood. These receptors came from a young woman in good health.

The J gene is TRBJ2-1, the V gene TRBV25-1, with D perhaps matching TRBD2 (6 bases). Germline CDR1 is MGHDK and CDR2 is SYGVNS. V gave up 4 bases and J gave up 4 bases, with 17 bases separating them. The length of the CDR3 is 16 residues. Written as DNA, the CDR3 is TGTGCCAGCAGTGGCGTCGGGGGAGAGAAGTACAATGAGCAGTTCTTC. Translating gives CASSGVGGEKYNEQFF.

Ten or more counts support this clonotype. This chain links TRBV12-3 or TRBV12-4 with TRBJ1-5; 9 bases are shared with TRBD1. This CDR3 has 17 residues. V shed 5 bases, J shed 9 bases, and the junction held 17 bases outside the gene matches. The CDR3 loop is CASSVDRMGQGVRPQHF. In DNA, the CDR3 is TGTGCCAGCAGTGTGGACCGAATGGGACAGGGCGTAAGGCCCCAGCATTTT.

This clonotype has ten or more counts. This chain links TRBV5-5 with TRBJ2-5; D is tentatively TRBD1 or TRBD2 (5 bases each). V was shortened by 0 bases and J by 2 bases, with 11 bases between the two germline ends. The CDR3 is made up of 15 amino acids. Germline CDR1 and CDR2: SGHKS and YYEKEE (reference sequence). The CDR3 sequence: CASSLAGTKQETQYF. The CDR3 DNA follows: TGTGCCAGCAGCTTGGCCGGGACCAAACAAGAGACCCAGTACTTC. The full variable domain, rest sourced from reference TRBV5-5 and TRBJ2-5, is DAGVTQSPTHLIKTRGQQVTLRCSPISGHKSVSWYQQVLGQGPQFIFQYYEKEERGRGNFPDRFSARQFPNYSSELNVNALLLGDSALYLCASSLAGTKQETQYFGPGTRLLVL.

In this sample, this clonotype turned up many times. The gene calls are TRBV10-3 and TRBJ1-2; D might be TRBD1 (5 bases). Germline V CDR1 and CDR2: ENHRY, SYGVKD. This CDR3 spans 14 amino acids. V was trimmed by 3 bases and J by 4 bases, leaving 12 bases between them. The chain's CDR3 is CAISDGEDSYGYTF. The DNA for the CDR3 is TGTGCCATCAGTGACGGGGAAGACAGCTATGGCTACACCTTC.

This chain links TRBV7-9 with TRBJ2-7; D is undetermined. Deletions cut 2 bases from V and 0 bases from J, with 8 bases between. Germline lookup yields CDR1 SEHNR and CDR2 FQNEAQ (reference sequence). This CDR3 region has 14 residues. The CDR3 DNA follows: TGTGCCAGCAGCTTAAGCATAGTCTCCTACGAGCAGTACGTC. Amino acid sequence: CASSLSIVSYEQYV.

This clonotype was recorded many times. The chain joins TRBV12-3 or TRBV12-4 to TRBJ1-1; D call uncertain. V gave up 4 bases and J gave up 2 bases, with 11 bases separating them. CDR3 length: 14 residues. As DNA, the CDR3 is TGTGCCAGCAGTTATGTGGGGTCCAACACTGAAGCTTTCTTT. Its protein is CASSYVGSNTEAFF.

The chain couples TRBV2 to TRBJ2-1, with TRBD2 identical over 10 bases. Trimming cost V 5 bases and J 10 bases; bases outside gene matches: 8. The CDR3 spans 14 residues. Germline V gene data show CDR1 as SNHLY and CDR2 as FYNNEI. CDR3 amino acids: CASSPWTSGGEQFF. The CDR3 nucleotides read TGTGCCAGCAGTCCCTGGACTAGCGGCGGGGAGCAGTTCTTC.

This clonotype was recorded many times. The rearrangement joins TRBV6-6 to TRBJ2-4, with 7 nucleotides matching TRBD1. The germline gives CDR1 MNHNY, CDR2 SVGAGI (reference sequence). V shed 5 bases, J shed 7 bases, and the junction held 5 bases outside the gene matches. This CDR3 is built from 13 residues. The CDR3 here is CASSARQGNIQYF. CDR3 nucleotide sequence: TGTGCCAGCAGTGCCCGACAGGGCAACATTCAGTACTTC.

The chain recombines TRBV3-1 with TRBJ2-1; 9 nucleotides line up with TRBD1. The germline V gene encodes CDR1 LGHDT and CDR2 YNNKEL (reference sequence). The CDR3 is made up of 18 amino acids. The V segment lost 4 bases and the J segment 1 base; nucleotides outside the gene matches: 11. The CDR3 sequence is CASSRGQGGQGSYNEQFF. CDR3 DNA: TGTGCCAGCAGCCGGGGACAGGGAGGGCAGGGGTCCTACAATGAGCAGTTCTTC.

This sequence joins TRBV4-1 and TRBJ1-5; D is possibly TRBD1 (5 bases). V lost 1 base to trimming and J lost 7 bases, with 11 bases between them. Germline V gene data show CDR1 as MGHRA and CDR2 as YSYEKL. The CDR3 runs 14 residues. The CDR3 loop is CASSQVGRDQPQHF. The DNA for the CDR3 is TGCGCCAGCAGCCAAGTAGGCAGGGACCAGCCCCAGCATTTT.